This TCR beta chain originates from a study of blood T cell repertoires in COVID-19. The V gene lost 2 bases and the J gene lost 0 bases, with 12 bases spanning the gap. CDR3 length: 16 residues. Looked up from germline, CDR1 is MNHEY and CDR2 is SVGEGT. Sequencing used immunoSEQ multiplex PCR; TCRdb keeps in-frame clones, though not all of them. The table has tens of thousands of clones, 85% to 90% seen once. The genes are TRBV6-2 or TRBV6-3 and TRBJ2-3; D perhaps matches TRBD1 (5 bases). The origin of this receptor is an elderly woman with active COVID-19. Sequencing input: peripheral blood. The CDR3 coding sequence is TGTGCCAGCAGTTACGGGGCTATGCCTAGCACAGATACGCAGTATTTT. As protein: CASSYGAMPSTDTQYF.